These T cell receptor beta chains were read from a single sample in a study of PD-L1 blockade in urothelial cancer. Method: immunoSEQ multiplex PCR; TCRdb's copy keeps in-frame clones and lacks some. The table records fewer than 80,000 clones, 80% to 85% of them present only once. Sequenced material: PBMCs, taken around atezolizumab (anti-PD-L1) treatment. Receptors originate from an older man with urothelial cancer. Both conserved end residues are part of each CDR3. The order of the fields is D gene, V gene, clone size, J gene, CDR3 DNA, CDR3 protein. D genes are given only for firm matches. Clone sizes are given selectively: once, few, many, or a class where the clone is expanded.

>NA|TRBV5-1|NA|TRBJ2-3
TGCGCCAGCAGCTTGGGTAACAGAGCAAGCACAGATACGCAGTATTTT
CASSLGNRASTDTQYF
>NA|TRBV6-5|NA|TRBJ1-1
TGTGCCAGCTCCCAGGAGGGCGCGACTTTCTTT
CASSQEGATFF
>TRBD1|TRBV29-1|NA|TRBJ2-1
TGCAGCGCGGGACAGCGCCTTTACAATGAGCAGTTCTTC
CSAGQRLYNEQFF
>TRBD2|TRBV7-7|NA|TRBJ2-3
TGTGCTAGCAGCAGGACTAGCGGCCTCACAGATACGCAGTATTTT
CASSRTSGLTDTQYF
>NA|TRBV7-9|NA|TRBJ1-2
TGTGCCAGCAGCTATGACAAGAACTATGGCTACACCTTC
CASSYDKNYGYTF
>TRBD2|TRBV11-3|once|TRBJ2-3
TGTGCCAGCAGCCCGAGCGGGATCAGCACAGATACGCAGTATTTT
CASSPSGISTDTQYF
>NA|TRBV5-1|NA|TRBJ2-3
TGCGCCAGCACAGGGGTGACTACGCAGTATTTT
CASTGVTTQYF
>NA|TRBV7-2|once|TRBJ1-2
TGTGCCAGCAGCTTAGTCGGGGTGGCAGGGGCGTTCAACTATGGCTACACCTTC
CASSLVGVAGAFNYGYTF
>NA|TRBV25-1|NA|TRBJ1-1
TGTGCCAGCAGTGAAGAAGGAGTTCGCACTGAAGCTTTCTTT
CASSEEGVRTEAFF
>NA|TRBV19|NA|TRBJ2-7
TGTGCCAGTAGTACCAGCGGGTCGGCCTACGAGCAGTACTTC
CASSTSGSAYEQYF
>NA|TRBV9|NA|TRBJ2-2
TGTGCCAGCAGCATCACCCCCGGGACAAGGAACACCGGGGAGCTGTTTTTT
CASSITPGTRNTGELFF
>TRBD1|TRBV7-8|few|TRBJ1-1
TGTGCCAGCAGCCTAACAGGGGGCGCCGGGGCTTTCTTT
CASSLTGGAGAFF
>TRBD1|TRBV6-6|NA|TRBJ2-1
TGTGCCAGCAGTTCCGGACAGGGGACTGAGCAGTTCTTC
CASSSGQGTEQFF
>TRBD2|TRBV11-2|NA|TRBJ2-1
TGTGCCAGCAGCGGACTCGCGGGGGGTTACAATGAGCAGTTCTTC
CASSGLAGGYNEQFF
>TRBD1|TRBV29-1|NA|TRBJ1-1
TGCAGCGTCCCCGGACAGGGGGCAGGCACTGAAGCTTTCTTT
CSVPGQGAGTEAFF
>TRBD2|TRBV4-1|NA|TRBJ2-3
TGCGCCAGCAGCCGGACGCCTAGCGGGAGCACAGATACGCAGTATTTT
CASSRTPSGSTDTQYF
>NA|TRBV27|NA|TRBJ1-5
TGTGCCAGCAGTTTAAGGGCAGGGCCTCTTCAGCCCCAGCATTTT
CASSLRAGPLQPQHF
>TRBD2|TRBV19|few|TRBJ2-2
TGTGCCATAGGGACTAGCGGGAGCGGGGAGCTGTTTTTT
CAIGTSGSGELFF
>TRBD2|TRBV11-2|NA|TRBJ2-1
TGTGCCAGCAGCTTAGCATCAAGCGGGAGGGGCCATGAGCAGTTCTTC
CASSLASSGRGHEQFF
>NA|TRBV27|NA|TRBJ1-2
TGTGCCAGCAGTAGCTCCTACGGGGAATTATACGGCTACACCTTC
CASSSSYGELYGYTF
>NA|TRBV10-3|NA|TRBJ1-5
TGTGCCATCAGGGAAGGGGAGGGTCAGCCCCAGCATTTT
CAIREGEGQPQHF
>TRBD2|TRBV28|NA|TRBJ2-1
TGTGCCAGCAGTTTGTTGGGGGGGACGGGCTATGAGCAGTTCTTC
CASSLLGGTGYEQFF
>NA|TRBV6-6|NA|TRBJ1-2
TGTGCCAGCAGCCTGACAGACAATGGCTACACCTTC
CASSLTDNGYTF
>NA|TRBV19|NA|TRBJ2-2
TGTGCCAGTAGAAACAGTGGGGAGACCGGGGAGCTGTTTTTT
CASRNSGETGELFF
>TRBD2|TRBV6-5|NA|TRBJ2-1
TGTGCCAGCAGTAGGACTAGCGGGACCTACAATGAGCAGTTCTTC
CASSRTSGTYNEQFF
>TRBD1|TRBV30|once|TRBJ1-2
TGTGCCTGGAGCACGGACAGGGGGCGTTTTAACTATGGCTACACCTTC
CAWSTDRGRFNYGYTF
>TRBD2|TRBV2|NA|TRBJ2-1
TGTGCCAGCAGGCCGGGACTAGCGATTTACAATGAGCAGTTCTTC
CASRPGLAIYNEQFF
>NA|TRBV6-6|NA|TRBJ2-7
TGTGCCAGCAGTTGGAGGGACGGACCCTACGAGCAGTACTTC
CASSWRDGPYEQYF
>NA|TRBV30|NA|TRBJ2-1
TGTGCCTGGAAATCTGGGGGCTTTGAGCAGTTCTTC
CAWKSGGFEQFF
>NA|TRBV7-2|NA|TRBJ2-5
TGTGCCAGCAGCTTAGGTCCGTACCAAGAGACCCAGTACTTC
CASSLGPYQETQYF
>NA|TRBV7-6|NA|TRBJ2-6
TGTGCCAGCAGCTCGGACACGGCATCTGGGGCCAACGTCCTGACTTTC
CASSSDTASGANVLTF
>NA|TRBV4-1|NA|TRBJ2-2
TGCGCCAGCAGCTTAGCGGGACAGGGGGAGCTGTTTTTT
CASSLAGQGELFF
>NA|TRBV30|NA|TRBJ2-2
TGTGCCTGGAGTCGCACTAGCGGGGAGCTGTTTTTT
CAWSRTSGELFF
>TRBD1|TRBV5-1|NA|TRBJ1-2
TGCGCCAGCAGCTTGGGACAGGGTGATGGCTACACCTTC
CASSLGQGDGYTF
>NA|TRBV11-3|NA|TRBJ2-1
TGTGCCAGCAGCTTATCGGTCGGTGAGCAGTTCTTC
CASSLSVGEQFF
>TRBD2|TRBV25-1|NA|TRBJ2-1
TGTGCCAGCAGTGGCACTAGCGGCTACAATGAGCAGTTCTTC
CASSGTSGYNEQFF
>TRBD1|TRBV18|NA|TRBJ1-1
TGTGCCAGCTACCGGACAGGGGGGGGTGACACTGAAGCTTTCTTT
CASYRTGGGDTEAFF
>NA|TRBV30|NA|TRBJ2-6
TGTGCCTGGAGCGAAGGGGTTGGGGCCAACGTCCTGACTTTC
CAWSEGVGANVLTF
>TRBD1|TRBV6-1|NA|TRBJ2-7
TGTGCCAGCATCGGCAGGGGGCATGACTACGAGCAGTACTTC
CASIGRGHDYEQYF
>NA|TRBV20-1|NA|TRBJ2-5
TGCAGTGGTACGGGAGAAGAGACCCAGTACTTC
CSGTGEETQYF
>TRBD2|TRBV9|NA|TRBJ2-7
TGTGCCAGCAGCCCAGGACTAGACCAGCGGGTTTCCTACGAGCAGTACTTC
CASSPGLDQRVSYEQYF
>NA|TRBV7-6|NA|TRBJ2-7
TGTGCCAGCAGCTTAGACAGGGCCTACGAGCAGTACTTC
CASSLDRAYEQYF
>TRBD2|TRBV5-1|NA|TRBJ2-2
TGCGCCAGCAGCTTGGTACTGGGACTAGCGGGAGCCACCGGGGAGCTGTTTTTT
CASSLVLGLAGATGELFF
>TRBD2|TRBV14|NA|TRBJ2-7
TGTGCCAGCAGCCAAGATATTACAGAGCGGGAGGGCTACGAGCAGTACTTC
CASSQDITEREGYEQYF
>TRBD2|TRBV10-3|NA|TRBJ2-3
TGTGCCATCAGCCCCCAGATTAGTAGCGGGGCCGTCGATACGCAGTATTTT
CAISPQISSGAVDTQYF
>TRBD2|TRBV6-1|NA|TRBJ2-1
TGTGCCAGCCGGACTAGCGGGAGGAATGAGCAGTTCTTC
CASRTSGRNEQFF
>TRBD1|TRBV28|NA|TRBJ2-1
TGTGCCAGCAGTTCTCCGTCCTCCGGGACAGGGTTGTACAATGAGCAGTTCTTC
CASSSPSSGTGLYNEQFF
>NA|TRBV10-3|NA|TRBJ2-5
TGTGCCATCAGTGAGACTCCCCAAGAGACCCAGTACTTC
CAISETPQETQYF
>NA|TRBV7-3|few|TRBJ2-3
TGTGCCAGCAGCCCCCGCCGACAGTCGGATACGCAGTATTTT
CASSPRRQSDTQYF
>NA|TRBV18|NA|TRBJ1-5
TGTGCCAGCGCAATTCAGGGTAACAATCAGCCCCAGCATTTT
CASAIQGNNQPQHF
>TRBD1|TRBV27|once|TRBJ1-1
TGTGCCAGCAGGGGGGACAGGGACTTTTTGAACACTGAAGCTTTCTTT
CASRGDRDFLNTEAFF
>TRBD1|TRBV30|NA|TRBJ1-2
TGTGCCGGCGGACGGGACAGACCCTATGGCTACACCTTC
CAGGRDRPYGYTF
>NA|TRBV10-1|NA|TRBJ2-3
TGCGCCAGCAGTCCTACTACAGATACGCAGTATTTT
CASSPTTDTQYF
>NA|TRBV10-3|NA|TRBJ1-1
TGTGCCATCAGTGAGTCGGGCCTGAACACTGAAGCTTTCTTT
CAISESGLNTEAFF
>NA|TRBV7-2|NA|TRBJ1-5
TGTGCCAGCAGCTTAGTAGGGGCAGAGAATCAGCCCCAGCATTTT
CASSLVGAENQPQHF
>TRBD2|TRBV30|few|TRBJ2-1
TGTGCCTGGAGTGTACTAGCGGGAGGATTAATAAATGAGCAGTTCTTC
CAWSVLAGGLINEQFF
>NA|TRBV11-2|once|TRBJ2-3
TGTGCCAGCAGTCCTAAGACCCGACAGTTCGGCACAGATACGCAGTATTTT
CASSPKTRQFGTDTQYF
>NA|TRBV5-1|once|TRBJ1-1
TGCGCCAGCAGTTTAACAGGGAGCACTGAAGCTTTCTTT
CASSLTGSTEAFF
>TRBD2|TRBV7-2|NA|TRBJ2-5
TGTGCCAGCAGCACTAGCGGGAGGGCCCTTCGAGAGACCCAGTACTTC
CASSTSGRALRETQYF